This TCR beta chain was captured in a study of blood T cell repertoires in COVID-19. TCRdb's table, derived via immunoSEQ multiplex PCR, lists solely in-frame clones and lacks some. The data contain under 300,000 clones, about 87% of them singletons. The clonotype originates from a woman between 40 and 55 years old who had been exposed to COVID-19. The sequenced sample was PBMCs or T cells enriched from blood (not recorded which).

The CDR3 DNA reads as TGTGCCAGCAGCGTAGGTCCAGTCTCCTACGAGCAGTACTTC. It specifies CASSVGPVSYEQYF. This chain joins TRBV9 and TRBJ2-7; D remains ambiguous. V was cut by 0 bases and J by 0 bases, with 7 bases left in between. This CDR3 is 14 amino acids long. Germline V gene sequence: CDR1 SGDLS, CDR2 YYNGEE.